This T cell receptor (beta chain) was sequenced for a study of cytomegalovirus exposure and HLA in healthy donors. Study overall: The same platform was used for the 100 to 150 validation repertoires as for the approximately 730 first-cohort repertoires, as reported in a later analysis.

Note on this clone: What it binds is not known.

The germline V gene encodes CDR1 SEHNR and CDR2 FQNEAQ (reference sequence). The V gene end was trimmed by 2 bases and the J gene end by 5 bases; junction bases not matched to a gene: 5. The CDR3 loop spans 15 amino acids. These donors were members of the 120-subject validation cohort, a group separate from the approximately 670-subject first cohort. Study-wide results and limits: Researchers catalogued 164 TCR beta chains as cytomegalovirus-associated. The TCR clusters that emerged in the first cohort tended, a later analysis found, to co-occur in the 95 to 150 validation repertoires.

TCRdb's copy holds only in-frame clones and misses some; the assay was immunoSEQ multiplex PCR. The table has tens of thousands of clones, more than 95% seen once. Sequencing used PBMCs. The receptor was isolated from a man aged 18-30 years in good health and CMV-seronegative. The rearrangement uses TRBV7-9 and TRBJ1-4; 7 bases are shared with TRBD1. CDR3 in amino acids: CASSLRQGENEKLFF. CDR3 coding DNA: TGTGCCAGCAGCTTAAGGCAGGGGGAAAATGAAAAACTGTTTTTT.